Presented here are 10 T cell receptor beta chains from one specimen sequenced in a study of blood T cell repertoires in COVID-19. The protocol was immunoSEQ multiplex PCR, while the TCRdb copy is restricted to in-frame clones and leaves out a portion. The sample carries tens of thousands of clones, about 86% recorded once. The specimen was peripheral blood. Receptors originate from a human donor in a cohort sampled during active COVID-19.

This clone showed up many times. The rearrangement links TRBV15 to TRBJ2-5, with TRBD2 as a possible D gene (6 bases). The V end was cut by 0 bases, the J end by 4 bases, with 12 bases between. CDR3 size: 15 residues. Per germline, CDR1 LNHNV and CDR2 YYDKDF (reference sequence). The DNA for the CDR3 is TGTGCCACCAGCAGAGACCGGGGGAGAGGAGAGACCCAGTACTTC. This gives the protein CATSRDRGRGETQYF. Looking up the rest from reference TRBV15 and TRBJ2-5 gives the full variable domain: DAMVIQNPRYQVTQFGKPVTLSCSQTLNHNVMYWYQQKSSQAPKLLFHYYDKDFNNEADTPDNFQSRRPNTSFCFLDIRSPGLGDTAMYLCATSRDRGRGETQYFGPGTRLLVL.

This clone appeared once. In nucleotides, the CDR3 is TGTGCCAGCAGGGGAACAGGGGGCCTTCTTTCTGGAAACACCATATATTTT. Amino acids: CASRGTGGLLSGNTIYF. The V call is TRBV28, the J call TRBJ1-3; 9 bases map to TRBD1. The CDR3 runs 17 residues. Trimming cost V 6 bases and J 1 base; bases outside gene matches: 10. The V gene's germline CDR1 is MDHEN and CDR2 SYDVKM.

The J gene is TRBJ1-1, the V gene TRBV12-3 or TRBV12-4, with unresolved D. The CDR3 covers 12 residues. V dropped 7 bases and J dropped 4 bases, with 10 bases sitting between them. The CDR3 region has the DNA TGTGCCAGCACCCTTTACGGCACTGAAGCTTTCTTT. Translation: CASTLYGTEAFF.

The V gene is TRBV7-9, the J gene TRBJ2-5; TRBD1 might be the D (5 bases). This CDR3 has 17 amino acids. Germline assignment: CDR1 SEHNR and CDR2 FQNEAQ (reference sequence). V lost 0 bases and J 3 bases, leaving 17 bases between the germline ends. For the CDR3, the DNA is TGTGCCAGCAGCTTAGCGCTGCAGGGCTGGTCCAAAGAGACCCAGTACTTC. Residues: CASSLALQGWSKETQYF.

V usage is TRBV7-2 and J usage is TRBJ2-7; 7 bases agree with TRBD2. Unmatched junction bases numbered 10, after V lost 0 bases and J lost 11 bases. In germline, CDR1 is SGHTA, CDR2 FQGNSA. CDR3 length: 14 residues. In nucleotides, the CDR3 is TGTGCCAGCAGCTTAGCGTACGGGAATCGGGAGGAGTACTTC. It specifies CASSLAYGNREEYF.

V is TRBV6-2 or TRBV6-3 and J is TRBJ2-1; TRBD2 matches at 8 bases. V lost 5 bases and J lost 5; bases outside the gene matches: 8. The CDR3 length is 15 residues. Germline values: CDR1 MNHEY, CDR2 SVGEGT. CDR3 amino acids: CASSPPGLVHNEQFF. The CDR3 DNA is TGTGCCAGCAGTCCCCCGGGACTAGTTCACAATGAGCAGTTCTTC.

In its sample, this clone was seen once. CDR3 protein: CSVGTGYTGELFF. The CDR3 region has the DNA TGCAGCGTTGGCACAGGGTACACCGGGGAGCTGTTTTTT. The V call is TRBV29-1, the J call TRBJ2-2; tentative D call: TRBD1 (6 bases). The germline V gene has CDR1 SQVTM and CDR2 ANQGSEA. Trimming removed 4 bases at V and 3 bases at J, with 9 bases between. CDR3 length equals 13 residues.

The gene calls are TRBV28 and TRBJ2-7, with TRBD1 matching 12 bases. This CDR3 is 15 amino acids long. Germline V gives CDR1 MDHEN, CDR2 SYDVKM. The junction had 9 bases not matched to a gene; V was cut back by 6 bases and J by 6 bases. CDR3 in DNA: TGTGCCAGCAGGATTTCCGGGACAGGGGGCTTCGAGCAGTACTTC. Protein product: CASRISGTGGFEQYF.

The V and J genes are TRBV30 and TRBJ1-5; 7 bases are shared with TRBD1. Per germline, CDR1 GTSNPN and CDR2 SVGIG (reference sequence). The V gene end was trimmed by 2 bases and the J gene end by 8 bases; junction bases not matched to a gene: 3. The CDR3 length is 12 residues. The CDR3 region is CAWSSTGEPQHF. The DNA of the CDR3 is TGTGCCTGGAGTAGTACAGGGGAGCCCCAGCATTTT.

This chain joins TRBV7-8 and TRBJ1-5; D ambiguous. This CDR3 contains 13 residues. V gave up 1 base and J gave up 9 bases, with 10 bases separating them. The V gene's germline CDR1 is SGHVS and CDR2 FQNEAQ. CDR3 sequence (DNA): TGTGCCAGCAGCTTAGATAGGGAGCGGCCCCAGCATTTT. Translation: CASSLDRERPQHF.